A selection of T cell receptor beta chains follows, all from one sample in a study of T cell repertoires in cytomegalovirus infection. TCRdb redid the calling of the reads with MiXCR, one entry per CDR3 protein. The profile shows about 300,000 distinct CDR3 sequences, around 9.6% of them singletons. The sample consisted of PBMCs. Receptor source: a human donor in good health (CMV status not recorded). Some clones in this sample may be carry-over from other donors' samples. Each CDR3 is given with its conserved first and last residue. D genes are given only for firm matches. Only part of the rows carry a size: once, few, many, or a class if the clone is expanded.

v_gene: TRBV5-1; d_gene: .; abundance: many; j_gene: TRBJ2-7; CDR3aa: CASSLRLLEDYEQYF; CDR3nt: TGCGCCAGCAGCTTGCGACTGTTAGAAGACTACGAGCAGTACTTC
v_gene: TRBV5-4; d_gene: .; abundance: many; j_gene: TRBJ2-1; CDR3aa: CASSLGGPSSYNEQFF; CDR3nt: TGTGCCAGCAGCTTGGGCGGCCCCAGCTCCTACAATGAGCAGTTCTTC
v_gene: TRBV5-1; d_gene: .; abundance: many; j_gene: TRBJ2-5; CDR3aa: CASSLAKGRETQYF; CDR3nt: TGCGCCAGCAGCTTGGCCAAGGGTCGAGAGACCCAGTACTTC
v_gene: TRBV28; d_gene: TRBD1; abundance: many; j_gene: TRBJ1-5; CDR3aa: CASSLRRQGAMNQPQHF; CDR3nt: TGTGCCAGCAGTTTACGGCGACAGGGGGCTATGAATCAGCCCCAGCATTTT
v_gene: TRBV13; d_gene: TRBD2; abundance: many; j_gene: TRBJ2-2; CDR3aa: CAIEDRGGLSGELFF; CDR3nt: TGTGCCATCGAGGATCGGGGGGGATTGTCCGGGGAGCTGTTTTTT
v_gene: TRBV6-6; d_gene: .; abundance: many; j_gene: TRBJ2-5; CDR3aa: CASSYPSLTQETQYF; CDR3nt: TGTGCCAGCAGTTACCCCTCACTAACCCAAGAGACCCAGTACTTC
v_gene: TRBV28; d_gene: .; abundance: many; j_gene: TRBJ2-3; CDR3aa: CASSPPGTLGQYF; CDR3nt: TGTGCCAGCAGTCCGCCCGGGACACTGGGACAGTATTTT
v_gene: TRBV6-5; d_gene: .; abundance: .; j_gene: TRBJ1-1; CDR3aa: CASSYSGVENTEAFF; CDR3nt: TGTGCCAGCAGTTACTCAGGGGTAGAGAACACTGAAGCTTTCTTT
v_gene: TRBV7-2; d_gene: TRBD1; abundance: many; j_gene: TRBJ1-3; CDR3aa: CASSLRQGGSTIYF; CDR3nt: TGTGCCAGCAGCTTAAGACAGGGTGGCTCCACCATATATTTT
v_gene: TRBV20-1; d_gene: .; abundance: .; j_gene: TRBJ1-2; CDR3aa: CSASGGSYTF; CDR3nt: TGCAGTGCCTCTGGGGGGAGCTACACCTTC
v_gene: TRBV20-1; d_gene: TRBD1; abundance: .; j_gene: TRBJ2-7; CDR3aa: CSARSGGQGYEQYF; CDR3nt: TGCAGTGCTAGGTCGGGGGGACAGGGGTACGAGCAGTACTTC
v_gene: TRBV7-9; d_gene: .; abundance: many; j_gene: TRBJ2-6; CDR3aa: CASSLKGDLSGANVLTF; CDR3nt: TGTGCCAGCAGCCTCAAAGGGGATCTCTCTGGGGCCAACGTCCTGACTTTC
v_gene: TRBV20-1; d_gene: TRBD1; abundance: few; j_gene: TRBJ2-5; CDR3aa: CSARRIEDRISETQYF; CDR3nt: TGCAGTGCTAGGAGGATCGAGGACAGGATATCAGAGACCCAGTACTTC
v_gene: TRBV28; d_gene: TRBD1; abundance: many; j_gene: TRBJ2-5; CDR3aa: CASSLSGGAETQYF; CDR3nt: TGTGCCAGCAGTTTATCAGGGGGCGCAGAGACCCAGTACTTC
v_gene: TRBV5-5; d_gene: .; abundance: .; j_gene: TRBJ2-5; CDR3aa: CASSVTTGLYQETQYF; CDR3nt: TGTGCCAGCAGCGTCACGACTGGCTTGTACCAAGAGACCCAGTACTTC
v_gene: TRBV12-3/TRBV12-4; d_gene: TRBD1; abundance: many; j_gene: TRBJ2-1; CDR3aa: CASSLGQPFFSYNEQFF; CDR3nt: TGTGCCAGCAGTTTGGGACAGCCGTTCTTCTCCTACAATGAGCAGTTCTTC
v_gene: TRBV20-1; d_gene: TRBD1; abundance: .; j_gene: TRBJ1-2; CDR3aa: CSARPTGMPHDGGYTF; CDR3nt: TGCAGTGCTAGGCCGACAGGGATGCCCCACGATGGTGGCTACACCTTC
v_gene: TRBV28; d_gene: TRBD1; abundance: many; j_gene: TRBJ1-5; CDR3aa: CASSGQGEGQPQHF; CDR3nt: TGTGCCAGCAGTGGACAGGGGGAAGGTCAGCCCCAGCATTTT
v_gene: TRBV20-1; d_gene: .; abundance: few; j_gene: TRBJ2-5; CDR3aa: CSSLGQPNEETQYF; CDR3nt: TGCAGTTCCCTCGGCCAGCCAAATGAAGAGACCCAGTACTTC
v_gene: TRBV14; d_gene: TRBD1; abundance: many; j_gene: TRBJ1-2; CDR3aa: CASSLTGTGVALYGYTF; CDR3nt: TGTGCCAGCAGCCTGACCGGGACAGGGGTAGCGCTCTATGGCTACACCTTC
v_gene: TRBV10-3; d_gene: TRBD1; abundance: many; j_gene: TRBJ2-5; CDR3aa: CAISPGQQETQYF; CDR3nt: TGTGCCATCAGCCCGGGACAGCAAGAGACCCAGTACTTC
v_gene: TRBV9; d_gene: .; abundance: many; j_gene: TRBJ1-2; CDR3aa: CASSPSWGGYTF; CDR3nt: TGTGCCAGCAGCCCCAGTTGGGGGGGCTACACCTTC
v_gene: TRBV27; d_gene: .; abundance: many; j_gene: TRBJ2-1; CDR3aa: CASSSRPSYNEQFF; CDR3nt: TGTGCCAGCAGTTCCCGGCCCTCCTACAATGAGCAGTTCTTC
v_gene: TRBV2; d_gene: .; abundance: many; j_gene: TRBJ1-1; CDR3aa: CASSQGFAFF; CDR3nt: TGTGCCAGCAGTCAGGGGTTTGCTTTCTTT
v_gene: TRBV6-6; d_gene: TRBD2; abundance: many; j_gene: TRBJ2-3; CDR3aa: CASSYTGTSGGPGVGDTQYF; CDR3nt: TGTGCCAGCAGTTACACCGGGACTAGCGGGGGGCCTGGTGTCGGAGATACGCAGTATTTT
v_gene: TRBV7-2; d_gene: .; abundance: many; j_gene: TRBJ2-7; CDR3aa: CASTQAATGGSSYEQYF; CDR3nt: TGTGCCAGCACCCAAGCCGCGACAGGAGGAAGCTCCTACGAGCAGTACTTC
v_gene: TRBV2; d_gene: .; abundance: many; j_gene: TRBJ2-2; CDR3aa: CATLWPAGELFF; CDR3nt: TGTGCCACCCTCTGGCCGGCCGGGGAGCTGTTTTTT
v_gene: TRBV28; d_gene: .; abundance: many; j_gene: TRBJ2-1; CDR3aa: CASSLRWGGAYNEQFF; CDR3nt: TGTGCCAGCAGTTTGCGCTGGGGGGGGGCTTACAATGAGCAGTTCTTC
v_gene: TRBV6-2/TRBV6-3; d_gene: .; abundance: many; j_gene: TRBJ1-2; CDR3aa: CASSSSGGSSFFYGYTF; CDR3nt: .
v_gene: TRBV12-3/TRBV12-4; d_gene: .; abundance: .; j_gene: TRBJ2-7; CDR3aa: CASSYALAYEQYF; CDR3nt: TGTGCCAGCAGCTATGCCCTTGCCTACGAGCAGTACTTC
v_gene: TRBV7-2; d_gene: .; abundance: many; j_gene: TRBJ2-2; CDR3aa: CASSPGGANTGELFF; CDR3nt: TGTGCCAGCAGCCCCGGAGGGGCGAACACCGGGGAGCTGTTTTTT
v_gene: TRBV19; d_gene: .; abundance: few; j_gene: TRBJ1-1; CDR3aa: CASSETPNTEAFF; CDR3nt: TGTGCCAGTAGTGAGACACCGAACACTGAAGCTTTCTTT
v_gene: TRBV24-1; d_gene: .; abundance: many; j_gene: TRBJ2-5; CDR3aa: CATSDTQETQYF; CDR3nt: TGTGCCACCAGTGACACACAAGAGACCCAGTACTTC
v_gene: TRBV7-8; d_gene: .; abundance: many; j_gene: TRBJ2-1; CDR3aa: CASFGGPIMRQFF; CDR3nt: TGTGCCAGCTTTGGGGGCCCCATCATGAGGCAGTTCTTC
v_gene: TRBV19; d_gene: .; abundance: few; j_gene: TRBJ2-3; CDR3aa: CASSPNSNTQYF; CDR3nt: TGTGCCAGTAGTCCAAACTCGAATACGCAGTATTTT
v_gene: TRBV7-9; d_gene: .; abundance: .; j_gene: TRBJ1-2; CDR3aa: CASSLIGSVYGYTF; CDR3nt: TGTGCCAGCAGCTTAATCGGTTCAGTGTATGGCTACACCTTC
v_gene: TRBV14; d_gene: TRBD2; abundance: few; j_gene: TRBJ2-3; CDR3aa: CASSQRTSGDSTDTQYF; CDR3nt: TGTGCCAGCAGCCAGAGGACTAGCGGGGATAGCACAGATACGCAGTATTTT
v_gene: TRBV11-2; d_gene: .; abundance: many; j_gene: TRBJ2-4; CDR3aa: CASSLDRLQYF; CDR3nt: TGTGCCAGCAGCTTAGATCGGCTTCAGTACTTC
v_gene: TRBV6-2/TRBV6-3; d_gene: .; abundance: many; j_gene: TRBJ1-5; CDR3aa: CASSTAGRGNNQPQHF; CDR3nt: TGTGCCAGCAGTACTGCCGGCAGGGGAAACAATCAGCCCCAGCATTTT
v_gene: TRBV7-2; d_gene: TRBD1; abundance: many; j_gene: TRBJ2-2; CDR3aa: CASSSGQWTGELFF; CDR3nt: TGTGCCAGCAGCTCGGGACAGTGGACCGGGGAGCTGTTTTTT
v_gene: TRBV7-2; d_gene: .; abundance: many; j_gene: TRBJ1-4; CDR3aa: CASRRSTNEKLFF; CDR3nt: TGTGCCAGTAGGCGTTCAACTAATGAAAAACTGTTTTTT
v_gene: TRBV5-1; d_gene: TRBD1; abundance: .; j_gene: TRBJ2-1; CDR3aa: CASSMMGQATYNEQFF; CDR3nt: TGCGCCAGCAGCATGATGGGACAGGCCACCTACAATGAGCAGTTCTTC
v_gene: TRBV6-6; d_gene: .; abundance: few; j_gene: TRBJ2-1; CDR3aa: CASSHPLQADEQFF; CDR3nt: TGTGCCAGCAGCCACCCCCTGCAGGCCGATGAGCAGTTCTTC
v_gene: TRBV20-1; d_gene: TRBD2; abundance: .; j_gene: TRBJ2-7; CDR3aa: CSASASGGAGEQYF; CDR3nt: TGCAGTGCTAGCGCTAGCGGGGGGGCGGGAGAGCAGTACTTC
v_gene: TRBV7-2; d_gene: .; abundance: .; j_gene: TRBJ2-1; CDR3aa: CASSLLGERGANEQFF; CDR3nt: TGTGCCAGCAGCCTCCTTGGGGAACGCGGAGCGAATGAGCAGTTCTTC
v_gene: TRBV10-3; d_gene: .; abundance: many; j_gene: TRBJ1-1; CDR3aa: CAITDQELNTEAFF; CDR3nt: TGTGCCATCACGGATCAGGAGCTGAACACTGAAGCTTTCTTT
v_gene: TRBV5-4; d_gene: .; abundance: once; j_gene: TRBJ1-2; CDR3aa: CASSLSNALTRNYGYTF; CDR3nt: TGTGCCAGCAGCTTGTCTAATGCCCTGACACGGAACTATGGCTACACCTTC
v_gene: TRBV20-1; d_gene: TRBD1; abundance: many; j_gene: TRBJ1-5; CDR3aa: CSALGQGIQPQHF; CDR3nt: TGCAGTGCTCTTGGACAGGGTATTCAGCCCCAGCATTTT
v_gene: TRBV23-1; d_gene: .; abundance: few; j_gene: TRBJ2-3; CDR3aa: CASGPRDISTDTQYF; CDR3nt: TGCGCCAGCGGGCCCCGGGACATAAGCACAGATACGCAGTATTTT
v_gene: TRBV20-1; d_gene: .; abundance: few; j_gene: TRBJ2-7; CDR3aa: CSVSVRSYEQYF; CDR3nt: TGCAGTGTAAGCGTCAGGTCCTACGAGCAGTACTTC
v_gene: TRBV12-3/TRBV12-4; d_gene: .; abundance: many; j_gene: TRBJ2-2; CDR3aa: CASSFGGHTGELFF; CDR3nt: TGTGCCAGCAGTTTCGGGGGGCACACCGGGGAGCTGTTTTTT